This T cell receptor (beta chain) was recorded in a study of identical twins. Germline V gene lookup returns CDR1 LGHDT and CDR2 YNNKEL (reference sequence). Germline trimming cut 4 bases from V and 6 bases from J; bases unmatched to any gene: 6. This CDR3 spans 15 amino acids. This clonotype was recorded a few times. Antigen unknown. Whole-study findings and limits: A cross-sectional statistical analysis, not follow-up of the same donors, supported the conclusions.

Template switching (which added a universal primer site) was used, and cDNA carried unique molecular identifiers. Each CDR3 protein is one row after TCRdb ran MiXCR on the 5' RACE reads. This sample has roughly 750,000 distinct CDR3 sequences, with 21% found just once. This sample was shared with a second study, whose subject was T cells expressing NK-cell markers. This second study says: The authors sequenced eight donors, of whom seven were HCMV-seropositive and one was seronegative.

Sequencing was carried out using PBMCs. The TCR was taken from a woman aged 18-29 years in good health. This sequence joins TRBV3-1 and TRBJ1-6, with TRBD1 matching 7 bases. The CDR3 reads CASSLRAGGNSPLHF. The CDR3 DNA follows: TGTGCCAGCAGCCTCCGAGCAGGGGGTAATTCACCCCTCCACTTT.